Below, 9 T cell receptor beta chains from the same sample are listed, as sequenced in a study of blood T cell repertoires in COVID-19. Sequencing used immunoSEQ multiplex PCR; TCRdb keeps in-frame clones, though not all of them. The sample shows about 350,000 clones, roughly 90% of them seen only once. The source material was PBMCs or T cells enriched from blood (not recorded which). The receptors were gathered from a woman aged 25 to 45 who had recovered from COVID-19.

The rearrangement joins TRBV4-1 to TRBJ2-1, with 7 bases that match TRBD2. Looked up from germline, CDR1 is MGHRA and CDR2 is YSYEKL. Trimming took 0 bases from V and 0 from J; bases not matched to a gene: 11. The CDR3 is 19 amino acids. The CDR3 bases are TGCGCCAGCAGCCAAGAGGGTAGCGGGTCTACCTTCTCCTACAATGAGCAGTTCTTC. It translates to CASSQEGSGSTFSYNEQFF.

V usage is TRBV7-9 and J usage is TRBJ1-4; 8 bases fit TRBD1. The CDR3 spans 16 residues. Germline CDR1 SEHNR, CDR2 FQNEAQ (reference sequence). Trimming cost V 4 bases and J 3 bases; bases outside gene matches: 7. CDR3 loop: CASSSSRTGPNEKLFF. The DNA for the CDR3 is TGTGCCAGCAGCTCCTCAAGGACAGGGCCTAATGAAAAACTGTTTTTT. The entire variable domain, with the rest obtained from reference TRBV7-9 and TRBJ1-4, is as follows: DTGVSQNPRHKITKRGQNVTFRCDPISEHNRLYWYRQTLGQGPEFLTYFQNEAQLEKSRLLSDRFSAERPKGSFSTLEIQRTEQGDSAMYLCASSSSRTGPNEKLFFGSGTQLSVL.

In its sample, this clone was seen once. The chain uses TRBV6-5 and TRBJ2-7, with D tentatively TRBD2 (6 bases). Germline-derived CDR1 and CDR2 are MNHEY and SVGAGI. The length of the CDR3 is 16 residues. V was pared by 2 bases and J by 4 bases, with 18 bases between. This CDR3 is CASSYRGTAFGYEQYF. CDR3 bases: TGTGCCAGCAGTTACCGGGGGACCGCCTTTGGTTACGAGCAGTACTTC.

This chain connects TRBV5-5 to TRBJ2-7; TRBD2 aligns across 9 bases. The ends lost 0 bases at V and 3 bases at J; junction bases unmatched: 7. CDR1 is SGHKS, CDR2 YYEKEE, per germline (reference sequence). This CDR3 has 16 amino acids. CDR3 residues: CASSLGVSGRFYEQYF. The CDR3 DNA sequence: TGTGCCAGCAGCTTGGGTGTTAGCGGGAGATTCTACGAGCAGTACTTC. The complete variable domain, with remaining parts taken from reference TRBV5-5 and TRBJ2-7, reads DAGVTQSPTHLIKTRGQQVTLRCSPISGHKSVSWYQQVLGQGPQFIFQYYEKEERGRGNFPDRFSARQFPNYSSELNVNALLLGDSALYLCASSLGVSGRFYEQYFGPGTRLTVT.

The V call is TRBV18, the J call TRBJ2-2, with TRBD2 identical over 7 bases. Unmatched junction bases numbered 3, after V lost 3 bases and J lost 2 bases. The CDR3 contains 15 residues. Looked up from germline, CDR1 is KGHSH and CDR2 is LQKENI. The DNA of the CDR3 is TGTGCCAGCTCACCGGGAGCGGGAAACACCGGGGAGCTGTTTTTT. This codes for CASSPGAGNTGELFF.

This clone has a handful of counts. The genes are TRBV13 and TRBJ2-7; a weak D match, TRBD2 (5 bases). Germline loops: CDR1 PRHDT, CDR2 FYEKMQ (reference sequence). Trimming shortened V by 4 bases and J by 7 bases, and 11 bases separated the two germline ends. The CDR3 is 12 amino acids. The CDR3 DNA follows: TGTGCCAGCAGCTCCGGGATCAGGGAGCAGTACTTC. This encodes CASSSGIREQYF. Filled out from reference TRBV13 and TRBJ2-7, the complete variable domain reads AAGVIQSPRHLIKEKRETATLKCYPIPRHDTVYWYQQGPGQDPQFLISFYEKMQSDKGSIPDRFSAQQFSDYHSELNMSSLELGDSALYFCASSSGIREQYFGPGTRLTVT.

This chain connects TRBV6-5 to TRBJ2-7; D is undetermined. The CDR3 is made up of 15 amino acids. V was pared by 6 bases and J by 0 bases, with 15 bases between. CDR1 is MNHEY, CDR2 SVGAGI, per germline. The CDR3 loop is CASSLTETTSYEQYF. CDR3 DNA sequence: TGTGCCAGCAGCCTCACAGAGACCACCTCCTACGAGCAGTACTTC.

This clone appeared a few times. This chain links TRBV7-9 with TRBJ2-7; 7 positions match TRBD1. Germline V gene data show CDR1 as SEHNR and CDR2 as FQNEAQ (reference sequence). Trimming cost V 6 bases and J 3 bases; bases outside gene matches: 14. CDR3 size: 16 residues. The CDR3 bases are TGTGCCAGCAGTCCCCCCGCCGGGACAGCCAACTACGAGCAGTACTTC. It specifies CASSPPAGTANYEQYF. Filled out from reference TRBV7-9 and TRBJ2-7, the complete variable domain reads DTGVSQNPRHKITKRGQNVTFRCDPISEHNRLYWYRQTLGQGPEFLTYFQNEAQLEKSRLLSDRFSAERPKGSFSTLEIQRTEQGDSAMYLCASSPPAGTANYEQYFGPGTRLTVT.

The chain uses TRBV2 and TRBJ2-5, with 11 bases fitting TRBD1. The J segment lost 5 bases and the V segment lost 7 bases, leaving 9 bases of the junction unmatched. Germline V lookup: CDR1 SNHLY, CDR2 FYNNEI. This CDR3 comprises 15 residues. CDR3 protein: CASNLPGQGGETQYF. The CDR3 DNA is TGTGCCAGCAATCTACCGGGACAGGGGGGTGAGACCCAGTACTTC. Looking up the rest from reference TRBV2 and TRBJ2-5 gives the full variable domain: EPEVTQTPSHQVTQMGQEVILRCVPISNHLYFYWYRQILGQKVEFLVSFYNNEISEKSEIFDDQFSVERPDGSNFTLKIRSTKLEDSAMYFCASNLPGQGGETQYFGPGTRLLVL.